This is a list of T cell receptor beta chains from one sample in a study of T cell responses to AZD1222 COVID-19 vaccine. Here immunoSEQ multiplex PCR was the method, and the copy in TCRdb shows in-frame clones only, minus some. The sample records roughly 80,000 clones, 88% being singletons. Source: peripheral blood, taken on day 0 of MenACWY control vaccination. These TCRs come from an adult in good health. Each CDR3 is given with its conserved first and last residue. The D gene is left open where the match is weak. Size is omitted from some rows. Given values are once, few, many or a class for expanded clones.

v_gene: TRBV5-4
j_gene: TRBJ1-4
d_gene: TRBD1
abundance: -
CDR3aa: CASSSTTGLNEKLFF
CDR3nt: TGTGCCAGCAGCTCCACGACAGGGCTTAATGAAAAACTGTTTTTT

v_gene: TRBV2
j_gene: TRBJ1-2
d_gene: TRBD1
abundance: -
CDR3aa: CASSAAYRGRAVGYTF
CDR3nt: TGTGCCAGCAGTGCGGCGTACAGGGGGCGAGCGGTTGGCTACACCTTC

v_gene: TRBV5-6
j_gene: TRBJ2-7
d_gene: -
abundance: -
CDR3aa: CASSLVGPQVLEQYF
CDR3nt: TGTGCCAGCAGCTTGGTCGGGCCCCAAGTCTTGGAGCAGTACTTC

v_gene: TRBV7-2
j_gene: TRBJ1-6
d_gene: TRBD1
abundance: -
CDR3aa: CASSWGTGGFNSPLHF
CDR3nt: TGTGCCAGCAGCTGGGGAACAGGGGGATTTAATTCACCCCTCCACTTT

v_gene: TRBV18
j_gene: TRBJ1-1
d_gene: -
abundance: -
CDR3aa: CASSPYGGYTEAFF
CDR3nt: TGTGCCAGCTCACCATACGGGGGCTACACTGAAGCTTTCTTT

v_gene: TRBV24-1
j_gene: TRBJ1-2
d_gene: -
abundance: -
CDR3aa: CATSDEQVSYGYTF
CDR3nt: TGTGCCACCAGTGATGAACAAGTCTCCTATGGCTACACCTTC

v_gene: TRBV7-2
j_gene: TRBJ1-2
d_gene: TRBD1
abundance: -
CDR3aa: CASSSGQNYGYTF
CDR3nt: TGTGCCAGCAGCTCGGGACAGAACTATGGCTACACCTTC

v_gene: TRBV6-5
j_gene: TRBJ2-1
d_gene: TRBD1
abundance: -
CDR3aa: CASSGDRVYYNEQFF
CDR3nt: TGTGCCAGCAGCGGGGACAGGGTCTACTACAATGAGCAGTTCTTC

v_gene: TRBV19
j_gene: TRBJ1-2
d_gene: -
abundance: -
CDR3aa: CASSIRGAGYTF
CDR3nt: TGTGCCAGTAGTATACGGGGTGCTGGCTACACCTTC

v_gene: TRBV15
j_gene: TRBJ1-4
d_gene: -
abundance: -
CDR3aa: CATSRRPLGGAVATNEKLFF
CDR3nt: TGTGCCACCAGCAGACGCCCCTTAGGGGGGGCGGTTGCAACTAATGAAAAACTGTTTTTT

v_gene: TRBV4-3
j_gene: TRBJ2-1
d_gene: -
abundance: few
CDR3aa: CASSQETSYNEQFF
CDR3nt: TGCGCCAGCAGCCAAGAGACCTCCTACAATGAGCAGTTCTTC

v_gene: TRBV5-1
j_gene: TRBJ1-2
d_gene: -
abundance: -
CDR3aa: CASSQLSGGQVGYTF
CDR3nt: TGCGCCAGCAGCCAATTGTCTGGGGGGCAGGTTGGCTACACCTTC

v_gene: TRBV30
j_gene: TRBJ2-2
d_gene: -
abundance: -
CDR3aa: CAWKEGAGELFF
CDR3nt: TGTGCCTGGAAAGAGGGAGCCGGGGAGCTGTTTTTT

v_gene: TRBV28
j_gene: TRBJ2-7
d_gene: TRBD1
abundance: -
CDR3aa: CASRSSRDRGRYEQYF
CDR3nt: TGTGCCAGCAGGAGTAGCCGGGACAGGGGTCGGTACGAGCAGTACTTC

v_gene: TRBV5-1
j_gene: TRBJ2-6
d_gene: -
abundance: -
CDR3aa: CASSFWENSGANVLTF
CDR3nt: TGCGCCAGCAGCTTTTGGGAGAACTCTGGGGCCAACGTCCTGACTTTC

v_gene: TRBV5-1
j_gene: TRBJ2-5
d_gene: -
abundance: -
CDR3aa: CASSPGTGKETQYF
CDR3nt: TGCGCCAGCAGCCCCGGGACTGGCAAAGAGACCCAGTACTTC

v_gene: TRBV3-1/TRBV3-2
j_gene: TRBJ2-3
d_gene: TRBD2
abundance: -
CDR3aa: CASSQEIAGGPRTDTQYF
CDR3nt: TGTGCCAGCAGCCAAGAAATAGCGGGGGGGCCTCGGACAGATACGCAGTATTTT

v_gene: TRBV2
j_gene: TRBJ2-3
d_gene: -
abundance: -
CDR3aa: CASQSDAANRADTQYF
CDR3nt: TGTGCCAGCCAATCCGATGCCGCTAACAGGGCAGATACGCAGTATTTT

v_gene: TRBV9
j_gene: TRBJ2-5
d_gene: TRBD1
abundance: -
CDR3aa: CASSVADRTQETQYF
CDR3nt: TGTGCCAGCAGCGTAGCGGACAGGACCCAAGAGACCCAGTACTTC

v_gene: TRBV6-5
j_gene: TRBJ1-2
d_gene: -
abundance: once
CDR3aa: CASSYSPDYGYTF
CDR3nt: TGTGCCAGCAGTTACTCCCCCGATTATGGCTACACCTTC

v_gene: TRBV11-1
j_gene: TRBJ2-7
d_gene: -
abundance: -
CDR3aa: CASSSQGRLYEQYF
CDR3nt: TGTGCCAGCAGCTCCCAGGGCAGGCTTTACGAGCAGTACTTC

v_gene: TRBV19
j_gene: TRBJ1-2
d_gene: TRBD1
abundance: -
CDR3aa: CARTGFNYGYTF
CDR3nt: TGTGCCAGGACAGGGTTTAACTATGGCTACACCTTC

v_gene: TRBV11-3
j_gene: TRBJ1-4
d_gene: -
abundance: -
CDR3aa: CASSLGGLTNEKLFF
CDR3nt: TGTGCCAGCAGCTTAGGGGGGTTAACTAATGAAAAACTGTTTTTT

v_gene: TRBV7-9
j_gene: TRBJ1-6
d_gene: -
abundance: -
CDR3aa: CASSGPDSPLHF
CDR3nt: TGTGCCAGCAGCGGGCCGGATTCACCCCTCCACTTT

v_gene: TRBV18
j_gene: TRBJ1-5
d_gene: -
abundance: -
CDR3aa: CASSTSSGQPQHF
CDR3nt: TGTGCCAGCTCCACCAGCAGCGGCCAGCCCCAGCATTTT

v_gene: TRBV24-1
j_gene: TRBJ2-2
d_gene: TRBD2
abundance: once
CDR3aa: CATSDPVGGLANTGELFF
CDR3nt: TGTGCCACCAGTGACCCCGTGGGCGGACTAGCGAACACCGGGGAGCTGTTTTTT

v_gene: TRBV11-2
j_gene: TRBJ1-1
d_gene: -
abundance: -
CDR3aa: CASSYAGTNTEAFF
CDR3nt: TGTGCCAGCAGCTATGCCGGGACAAACACTGAAGCTTTCTTT

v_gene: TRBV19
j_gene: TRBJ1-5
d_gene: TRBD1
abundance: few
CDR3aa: CASSRQGVVNSNQPQHF
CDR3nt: TGTGCCAGTAGTAGACAGGGGGTGGTTAATAGCAATCAGCCCCAGCATTTT

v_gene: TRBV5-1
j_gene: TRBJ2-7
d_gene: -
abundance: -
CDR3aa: CASSLEMGFHEQYF
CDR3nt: TGCGCCAGCAGCTTGGAGATGGGGTTCCACGAGCAGTACTTC